This T cell receptor (beta chain) came from a study of blood T cell repertoires in COVID-19. Study-level background: Donors in the United States, Italy and Spain gave samples during acute or convalescent COVID-19.

This clone was detected only a few times. In the original processing: Reference gene primer amplification in the assay estimated nucleated cell counts. Libraries were prepared by immunoSEQ multiplex PCR; TCRdb keeps only in-frame clonotypes and omits some of them. The DNA was the basis for D and trimming; V, J and clone size are from that table. The sample records about 69,000 clones, 79% being singletons. The sequence derives from a human donor in a cohort sampled during active COVID-19. Sequencing was carried out using peripheral blood.

The CDR3 sequence: CASSLGSGGVSGNTIYF. The CDR3 DNA follows: TGTGCCAGCAGTTTAGGGAGCGGTGGGGTTTCTGGAAACACCATATATTTT. The J gene is TRBJ1-3, the V gene TRBV28; no reliable D call. Germline V CDR1 and CDR2: MDHEN, SYDVKM. The CDR3 runs 17 residues. Trimming took 2 bases from V and 1 from J, leaving 15 bases between them. Filled out from reference TRBV28 and TRBJ1-3, the complete variable domain reads DVKVTQSSRYLVKRTGEKVFLECVQDMDHENMFWYRQDPGLGLRLIYFSYDVKMKEKGDIPEGYSVSREKKERFSLILESASTNQTSMYLCASSLGSGGVSGNTIYFGEGSWLTVV.